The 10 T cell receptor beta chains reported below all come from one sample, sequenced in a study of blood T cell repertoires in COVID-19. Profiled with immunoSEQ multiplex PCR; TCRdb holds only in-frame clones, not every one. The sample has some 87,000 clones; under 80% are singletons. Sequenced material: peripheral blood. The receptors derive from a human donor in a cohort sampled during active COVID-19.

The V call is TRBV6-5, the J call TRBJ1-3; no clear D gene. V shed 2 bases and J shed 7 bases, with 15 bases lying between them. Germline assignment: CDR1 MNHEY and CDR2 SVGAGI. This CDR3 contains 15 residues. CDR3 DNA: TGTGCCAGCAGTTACGAAAGAGGGTGGGGTAACACCATATATTTT. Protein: CASSYERGWGNTIYF.

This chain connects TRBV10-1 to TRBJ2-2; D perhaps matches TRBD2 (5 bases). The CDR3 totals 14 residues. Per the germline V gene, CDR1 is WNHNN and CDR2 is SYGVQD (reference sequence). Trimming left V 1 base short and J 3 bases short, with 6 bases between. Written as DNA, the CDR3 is TGCGCCAGCAGTGAGTGGCGGGACACCGGGGAGCTGTTTTTT. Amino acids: CASSEWRDTGELFF.

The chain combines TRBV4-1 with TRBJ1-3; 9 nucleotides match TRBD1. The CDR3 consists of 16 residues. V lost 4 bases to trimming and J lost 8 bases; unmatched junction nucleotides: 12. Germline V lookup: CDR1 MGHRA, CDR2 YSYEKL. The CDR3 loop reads CASSRGLTGGPDTIYF. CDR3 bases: TGCGCCAGCAGCCGGGGGTTGACAGGGGGGCCGGACACCATATATTTT.

The CDR3 DNA sequence: TGTGCCAGCAGTCCGGGACTAGCGTTCCAAGAGACCCAGTACTTC. Its translation: CASSPGLAFQETQYF. The V call is TRBV6-2 or TRBV6-3, the J call TRBJ2-5, with 10 bases lining up with TRBD2. This CDR3 is built from 15 residues. Trimming removed 5 bases from V and 1 base from J; junction bases left unmatched: 4. CDR1 and CDR2 from the germline V gene are MNHEY and SVGEGT.

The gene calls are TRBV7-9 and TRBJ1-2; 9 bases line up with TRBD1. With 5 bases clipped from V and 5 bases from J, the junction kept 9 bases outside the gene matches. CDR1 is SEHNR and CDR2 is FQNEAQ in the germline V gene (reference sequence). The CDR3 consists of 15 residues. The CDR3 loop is CASSRRLGQGYGYTF. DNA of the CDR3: TGTGCCAGCAGCCGACGATTGGGACAGGGATATGGCTACACCTTC.

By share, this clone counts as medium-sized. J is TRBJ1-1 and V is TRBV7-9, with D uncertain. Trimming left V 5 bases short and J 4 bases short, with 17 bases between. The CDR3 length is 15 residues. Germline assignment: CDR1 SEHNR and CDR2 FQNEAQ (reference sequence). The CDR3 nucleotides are TGTGCCAGCAGCCAAGGCCCCGGGCGGGCCACTGAAGCTTTCTTT. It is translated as CASSQGPGRATEAFF.

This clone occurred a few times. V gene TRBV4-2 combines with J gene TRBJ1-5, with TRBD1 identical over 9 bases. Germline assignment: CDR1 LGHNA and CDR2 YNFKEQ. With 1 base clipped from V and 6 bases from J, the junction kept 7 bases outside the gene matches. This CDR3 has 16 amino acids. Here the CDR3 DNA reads TGTGCCAGCAGCCAAGTAACAGGGGGCGTCGGTCAGCCCCAGCATTTT. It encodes CASSQVTGGVGQPQHF.

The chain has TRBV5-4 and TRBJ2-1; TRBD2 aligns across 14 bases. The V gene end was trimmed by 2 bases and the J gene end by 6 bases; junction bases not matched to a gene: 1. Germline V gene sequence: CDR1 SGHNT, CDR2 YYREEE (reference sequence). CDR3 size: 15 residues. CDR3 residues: CASSFGTSGSNEQFF. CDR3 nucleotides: TGTGCCAGCAGCTTTGGGACTAGCGGGAGCAATGAGCAGTTCTTC.

The CDR3 DNA reads TGTGCCATCAGTGAGCCGTCGGGACAGCTGAGGTGGAACGAGCAGTACTTC. It specifies CAISEPSGQLRWNEQYF. The V call is TRBV10-3, the J call TRBJ2-7; 7 nucleotides agree with TRBD1. The CDR3 loop spans 17 amino acids. The germline V gene encodes CDR1 ENHRY and CDR2 SYGVKD. V was pared by 2 bases and J by 5 bases, with 15 bases of the junction left unmatched.

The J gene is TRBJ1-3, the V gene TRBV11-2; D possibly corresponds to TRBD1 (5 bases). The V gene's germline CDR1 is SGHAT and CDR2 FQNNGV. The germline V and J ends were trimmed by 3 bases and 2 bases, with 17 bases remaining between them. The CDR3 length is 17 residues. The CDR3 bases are TGTGCCAGCAGCTTGCCCCTTTACGGGACTCCTGGAAACACCATATATTTT. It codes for CASSLPLYGTPGNTIYF.